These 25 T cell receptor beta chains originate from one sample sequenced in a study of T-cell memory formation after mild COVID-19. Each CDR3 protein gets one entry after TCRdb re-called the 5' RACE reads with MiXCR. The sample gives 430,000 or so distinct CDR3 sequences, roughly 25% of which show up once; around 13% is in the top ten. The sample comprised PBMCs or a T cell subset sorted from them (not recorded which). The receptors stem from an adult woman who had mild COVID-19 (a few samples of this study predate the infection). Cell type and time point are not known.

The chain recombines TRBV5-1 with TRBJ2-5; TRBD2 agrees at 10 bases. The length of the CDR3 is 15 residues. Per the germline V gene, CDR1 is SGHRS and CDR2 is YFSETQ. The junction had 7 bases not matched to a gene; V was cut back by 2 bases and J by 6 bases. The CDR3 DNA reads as TGCGCCAGCAGCTTTCTAGCGGGGGCCCCAAAGACCCAGTACTTC. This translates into CASSFLAGAPKTQYF.

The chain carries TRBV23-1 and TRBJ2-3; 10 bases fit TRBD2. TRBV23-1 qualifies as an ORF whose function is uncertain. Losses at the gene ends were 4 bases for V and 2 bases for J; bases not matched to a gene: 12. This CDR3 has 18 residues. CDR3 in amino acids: CASSLPGGSGGTTDTQYF. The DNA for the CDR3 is TGCGCCAGCAGTCTCCCCGGAGGTAGCGGGGGGACCACAGATACGCAGTATTTT.

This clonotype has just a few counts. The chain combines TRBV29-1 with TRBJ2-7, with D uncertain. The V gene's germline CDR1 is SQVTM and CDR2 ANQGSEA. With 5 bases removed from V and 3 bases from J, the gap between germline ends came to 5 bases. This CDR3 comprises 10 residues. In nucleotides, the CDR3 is TGCAGCGTTAAGGACTACGAGCAGTACTTC. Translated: CSVKDYEQYF.

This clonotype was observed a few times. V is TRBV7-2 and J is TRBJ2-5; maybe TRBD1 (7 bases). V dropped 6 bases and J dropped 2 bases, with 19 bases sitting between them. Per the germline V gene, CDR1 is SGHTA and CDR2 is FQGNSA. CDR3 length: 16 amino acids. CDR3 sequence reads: CASRLADRVEQETQYF. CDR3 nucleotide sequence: TGTGCCAGCAGACTAGCCGACAGGGTGGAGCAAGAGACCCAGTACTTC.

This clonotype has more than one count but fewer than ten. The CDR3 bases are TGCAGCGTTGAATTCGATAACAATGAGCAGTTCTTC. This encodes CSVEFDNNEQFF. The V call is TRBV29-1, the J call TRBJ2-1; D remains unclear. V dropped 2 bases and J dropped 5 bases, with 7 bases sitting between them. CDR3 size: 12 residues. Germline V gene lookup returns CDR1 SQVTM and CDR2 ANQGSEA.

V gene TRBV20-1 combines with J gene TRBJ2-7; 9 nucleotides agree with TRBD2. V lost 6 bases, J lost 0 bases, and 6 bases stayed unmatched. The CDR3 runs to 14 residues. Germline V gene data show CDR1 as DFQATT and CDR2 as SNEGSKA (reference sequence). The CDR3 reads CSATGTSLSYEQYF. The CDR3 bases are TGCAGTGCAACCGGGACTAGCCTCTCCTACGAGCAGTACTTC.

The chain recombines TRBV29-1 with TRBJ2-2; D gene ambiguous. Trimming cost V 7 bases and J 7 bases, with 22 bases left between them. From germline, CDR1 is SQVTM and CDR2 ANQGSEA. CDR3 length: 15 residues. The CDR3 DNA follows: TGCAGCGCCCTCGTCAGCCCCGGCGTTCTCGGGGAGCTGTTTTTT. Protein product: CSALVSPGVLGELFF.

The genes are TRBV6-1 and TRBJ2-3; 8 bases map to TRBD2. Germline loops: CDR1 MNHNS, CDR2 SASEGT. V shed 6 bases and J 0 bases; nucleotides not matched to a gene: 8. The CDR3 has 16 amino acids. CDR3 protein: CASRERGGTSTDTQYF. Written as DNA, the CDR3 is TGTGCCAGCAGAGAACGGGGGGGAACTAGCACAGATACGCAGTATTTT.

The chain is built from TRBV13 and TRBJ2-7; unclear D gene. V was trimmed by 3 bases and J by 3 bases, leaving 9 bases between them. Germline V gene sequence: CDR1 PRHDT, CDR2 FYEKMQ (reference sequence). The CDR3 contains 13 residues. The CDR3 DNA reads TGTGCCAGCAGCTTCGAGAGCAGCTACGAGCAGTACTTC. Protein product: CASSFESSYEQYF.

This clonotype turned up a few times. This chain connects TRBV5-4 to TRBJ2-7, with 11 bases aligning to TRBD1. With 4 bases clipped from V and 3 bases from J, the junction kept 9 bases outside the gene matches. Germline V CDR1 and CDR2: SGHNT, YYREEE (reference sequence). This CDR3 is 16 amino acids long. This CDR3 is CASSPSGTGGYYEQYF. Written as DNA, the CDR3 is TGTGCCAGCAGCCCATCTGGGACAGGGGGATACTACGAGCAGTACTTC.

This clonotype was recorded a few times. CDR3 protein: CASSETRGFYEQYF. In nucleotides, the CDR3 is TGTGCCAGCAGTGAAACCCGGGGCTTCTACGAGCAGTACTTC. The chain recombines TRBV6-1 with TRBJ2-7; D may be TRBD1 or TRBD2 (5 bases each). The V end was cut by 2 bases, the J end by 3 bases, with 11 bases between. This CDR3 is 14 amino acids long. Germline assignment: CDR1 MNHNS and CDR2 SASEGT.

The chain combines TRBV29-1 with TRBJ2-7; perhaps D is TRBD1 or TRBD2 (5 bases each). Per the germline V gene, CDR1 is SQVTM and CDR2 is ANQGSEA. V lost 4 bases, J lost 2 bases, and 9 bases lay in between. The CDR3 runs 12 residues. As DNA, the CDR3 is TGCAGCGTTGGGGACCGGACCTACGAGCAGTACTTC. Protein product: CSVGDRTYEQYF.

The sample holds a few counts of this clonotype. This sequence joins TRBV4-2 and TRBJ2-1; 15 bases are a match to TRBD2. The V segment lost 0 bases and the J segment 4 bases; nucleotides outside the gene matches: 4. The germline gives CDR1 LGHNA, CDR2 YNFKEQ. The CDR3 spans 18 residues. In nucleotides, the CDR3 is TGTGCCAGCAGCCAAGATCCGGGACTAGCGGGAGGATACAATGAGCAGTTCTTC. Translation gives CASSQDPGLAGGYNEQFF.

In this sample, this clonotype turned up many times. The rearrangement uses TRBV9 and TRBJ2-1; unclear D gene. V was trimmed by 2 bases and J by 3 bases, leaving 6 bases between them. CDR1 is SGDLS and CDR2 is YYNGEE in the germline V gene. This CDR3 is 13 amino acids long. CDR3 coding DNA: TGTGCCAGCAGCGTGGGTCACTACAATGAGCAGTTCTTC. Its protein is CASSVGHYNEQFF.

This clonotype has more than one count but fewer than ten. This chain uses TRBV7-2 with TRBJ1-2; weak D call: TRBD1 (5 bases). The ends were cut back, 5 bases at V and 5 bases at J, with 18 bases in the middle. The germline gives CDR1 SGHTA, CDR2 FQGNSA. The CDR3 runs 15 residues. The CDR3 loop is CASSQGAGGGYGYTF. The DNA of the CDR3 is TGTGCCAGCAGCCAAGGGGCAGGTGGAGGGTATGGCTACACCTTC.

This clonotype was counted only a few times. CDR3 region: CASRTLVRGEQFF. DNA of the CDR3: TGTGCCAGCAGGACTCTAGTGAGAGGAGAGCAGTTCTTC. The chain links TRBV11-2 to TRBJ2-1; D remains unclear. The CDR3 length is 13 residues. Germline values: CDR1 SGHAT, CDR2 FQNNGV. Trimming took off 6 bases at V and 10 bases at J, with 16 bases between the two ends.

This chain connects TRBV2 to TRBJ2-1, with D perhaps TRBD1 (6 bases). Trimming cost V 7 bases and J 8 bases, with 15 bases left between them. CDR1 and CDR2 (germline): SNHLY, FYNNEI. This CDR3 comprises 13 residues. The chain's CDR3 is CASTLTGLDEQFF. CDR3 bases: TGTGCCAGCACTCTTACAGGGTTGGATGAGCAGTTCTTC. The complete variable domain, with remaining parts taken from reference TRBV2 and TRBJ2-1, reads EPEVTQTPSHQVTQMGQEVILRCVPISNHLYFYWYRQILGQKVEFLVSFYNNEISEKSEIFDDQFSVERPDGSNFTLKIRSTKLEDSAMYFCASTLTGLDEQFFGPGTRLTVL.

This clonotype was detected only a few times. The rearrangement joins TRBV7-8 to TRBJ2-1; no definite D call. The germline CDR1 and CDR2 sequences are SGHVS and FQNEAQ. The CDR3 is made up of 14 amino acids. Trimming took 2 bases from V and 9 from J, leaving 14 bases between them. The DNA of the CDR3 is TGTGCCAGCAGCTTAACGACGAGGCCCGGTGAGCAGTTCTTC. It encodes CASSLTTRPGEQFF.

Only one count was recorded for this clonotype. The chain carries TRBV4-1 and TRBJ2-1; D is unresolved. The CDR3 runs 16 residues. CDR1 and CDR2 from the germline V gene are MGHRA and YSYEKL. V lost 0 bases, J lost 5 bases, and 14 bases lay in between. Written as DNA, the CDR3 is TGCGCCAGCAGCCAAGAATGGGCTAGGCTAGACAATGAGCAGTTCTTC. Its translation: CASSQEWARLDNEQFF.

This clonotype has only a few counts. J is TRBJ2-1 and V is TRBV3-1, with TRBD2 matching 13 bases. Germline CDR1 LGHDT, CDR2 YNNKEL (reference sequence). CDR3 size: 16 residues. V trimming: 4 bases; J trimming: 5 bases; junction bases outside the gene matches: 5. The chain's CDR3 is CASSPGTSGTNNEQFF. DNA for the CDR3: TGTGCCAGCAGCCCCGGGACTAGCGGGACGAACAATGAGCAGTTCTTC.

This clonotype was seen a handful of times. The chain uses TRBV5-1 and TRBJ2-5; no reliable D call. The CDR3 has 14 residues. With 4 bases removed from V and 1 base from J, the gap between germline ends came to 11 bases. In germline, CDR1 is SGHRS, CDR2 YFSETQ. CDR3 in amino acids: CASSGWGVQETQYF. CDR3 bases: TGCGCCAGCAGCGGATGGGGTGTCCAAGAGACCCAGTACTTC.

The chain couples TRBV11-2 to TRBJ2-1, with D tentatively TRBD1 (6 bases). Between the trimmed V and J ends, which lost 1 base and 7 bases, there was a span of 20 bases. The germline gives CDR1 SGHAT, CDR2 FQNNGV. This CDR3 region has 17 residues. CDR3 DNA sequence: TGTGCCAGCAGCTTAGGGGGGACCCGGACAGTCCGGAATGAGCAGTTCTTC. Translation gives CASSLGGTRTVRNEQFF. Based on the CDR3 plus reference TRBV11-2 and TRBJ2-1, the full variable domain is EAGVAQSPRYKIIEKRQSVAFWCNPISGHATLYWYQQILGQGPKLLIQFQNNGVVDDSQLPKDRFSAERLKGVDSTLKIQPAKLEDSAVYLCASSLGGTRTVRNEQFFGPGTRLTVL.

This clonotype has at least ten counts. CDR3 region: CASSLLISGANVLTF. CDR3 sequence (DNA): TGTGCCAGCAGCTTACTGATTTCTGGGGCCAACGTCCTGACTTTC. The chain has TRBV7-9 and TRBJ2-6; D is undetermined. V lost 2 bases and J lost 1, with 6 bases in between. Germline values: CDR1 SEHNR, CDR2 FQNEAQ (reference sequence). The CDR3 has 15 amino acids.

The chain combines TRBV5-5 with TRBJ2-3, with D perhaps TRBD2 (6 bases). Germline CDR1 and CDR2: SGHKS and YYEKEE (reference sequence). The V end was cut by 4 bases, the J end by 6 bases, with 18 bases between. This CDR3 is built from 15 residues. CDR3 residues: CASSPTDAGSDTQYF. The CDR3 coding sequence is TGTGCCAGCAGCCCTACCGACGCGGGATCGGATACGCAGTATTTT.

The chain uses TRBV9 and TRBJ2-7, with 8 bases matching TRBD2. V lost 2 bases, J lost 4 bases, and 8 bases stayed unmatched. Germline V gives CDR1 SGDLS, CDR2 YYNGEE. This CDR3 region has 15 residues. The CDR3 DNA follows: TGTGCCAGCAGCGTGAGTAGCGGGAATATGTACGAGCAGTACTTC. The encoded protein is CASSVSSGNMYEQYF.